Listed here are 16 T cell receptor beta chains from one sample, sequenced in a study of a mutant IDH1 vaccine in newly diagnosed glioma. Repertoires were generated with immunoSEQ multiplex PCR, while TCRdb's copy carries only in-frame clones and drops some. Of 12,000 to 15,000 clones in the sample, more than 80% were seen once. Time point defined: baseline, week 1 (first vaccination visit). Regarding treatment: pre-vaccination baseline after standard-of-care therapy. Sequenced material: PBMCs, taken from a glioma patient treated with radiotherapy, temozolomide or both. All receptors come from a woman in her forties with glioma. Some clones in this sample may be carry-over from other donors' samples.

The chain joins TRBV6-6 to TRBJ2-3, with D hard to call. CDR1 is MNHNY, CDR2 SVGAGI, per germline (reference sequence). This CDR3 spans 15 amino acids. Trimming took 2 bases from V and 0 from J, leaving 9 bases between them. DNA of the CDR3: TGTGCCAGCAGTTACCTGGGATCCAGCACAGATACGCAGTATTTT. Translated, it gives CASSYLGSSTDTQYF.

The chain combines TRBV7-9 with TRBJ2-3; D gene uncertain. The CDR3 runs 13 residues. Per germline, CDR1 SEHNR and CDR2 FQNEAQ (reference sequence). Trimming removed 5 bases from V and 3 bases from J, with 9 bases in between. The CDR3 DNA sequence: TGTGCCAGCAGCCCTAAAAGTACAGATACGCAGTATTTT. Its protein product is CASSPKSTDTQYF.

The chain joins TRBV25-1 to TRBJ2-2; D gene ambiguous. Germline V gives CDR1 MGHDK, CDR2 SYGVNS. V lost 2 bases and J lost 6, with 7 bases in between. The CDR3 is 13 residues long. CDR3: CASSEPFAGELFF. CDR3 in DNA: TGTGCCAGCAGTGAACCTTTTGCCGGGGAGCTGTTTTTT.

The chain carries TRBV2 and TRBJ1-1; no reliable D call. V was shortened by 2 bases and J by 10 bases, with 14 bases between the two germline ends. This CDR3 is 13 amino acids long. Germline assignment: CDR1 SNHLY and CDR2 FYNNEI. CDR3 sequence: CASSETPRIGAFF. As DNA, the CDR3 is TGTGCCAGCAGTGAAACGCCACGGATAGGAGCTTTCTTT. The whole variable domain, filled in from reference TRBV2 and TRBJ1-1, reads EPEVTQTPSHQVTQMGQEVILRCVPISNHLYFYWYRQILGQKVEFLVSFYNNEISEKSEIFDDQFSVERPDGSNFTLKIRSTKLEDSAMYFCASSETPRIGAFFGQGTRLTVV.

V usage is TRBV7-8 and J usage is TRBJ1-5; TRBD1 aligns across 8 bases. The length of the CDR3 is 16 residues. Germline V gene sequence: CDR1 SGHVS, CDR2 FQNEAQ. With V trimmed by 1 base and J by 6 bases, 8 bases remained unmatched. CDR3 loop: CASSLDGQGAVQPQHF. The CDR3 region has the DNA TGTGCCAGCAGCTTAGACGGCCAGGGGGCGGTTCAGCCCCAGCATTTT.

The V gene is TRBV2, the J gene TRBJ1-5; tentatively, D is TRBD1 (5 bases). V lost 4 bases and J 6 bases, leaving 16 bases between the germline ends. Per germline, CDR1 SNHLY and CDR2 FYNNEI. There are 15 residues in the CDR3. The CDR3 DNA is TGTGCCAGCAGTGTGGGGGGTAGGGGCGGTCAGCCCCAGCATTTT. It specifies CASSVGGRGGQPQHF.

The chain links TRBV19 to TRBJ2-1, with TRBD2 matching over 8 bases. Germline-derived CDR1 and CDR2 are LNHDA and SQIVND (reference sequence). V lost 6 bases and J lost 2; bases outside the gene matches: 6. The CDR3 consists of 15 residues. The CDR3 is CASSLRGGAYNEQFF. The CDR3 DNA reads TGTGCCAGTAGCCTACGGGGGGGCGCCTACAATGAGCAGTTCTTC.

This clone was found a few times. The rearrangement uses TRBV15 and TRBJ2-5; 8 bases agree with TRBD2. Per germline, CDR1 LNHNV and CDR2 YYDKDF (reference sequence). V was clipped by 0 bases and J by 5 bases; unmatched bases: 5. There are 15 residues in the CDR3. CDR3 in amino acids: CATSRDAGGGETQYF. The CDR3 DNA follows: TGTGCCACCAGCAGAGATGCGGGGGGCGGGGAGACCCAGTACTTC.

The rearrangement uses TRBV6-5 and TRBJ2-5, with D possibly being TRBD2 (7 bases). The CDR3 runs to 13 residues. Per germline, CDR1 MNHEY and CDR2 SVGAGI. Between the trimmed V and J ends, which lost 7 bases and 5 bases, there was a span of 14 bases. The CDR3 DNA reads as TGTGCCAGCATGGGGGGGGGCGCGGAGACCCAGTACTTC. Protein: CASMGGGAETQYF.

The rearrangement uses TRBV6-5 and TRBJ2-5, with 11 bases identical to TRBD2. There are 16 residues in the CDR3. CDR1 and CDR2 (germline): MNHEY, SVGAGI. After removal of 0 bases from V and 1 base from J, the junction contained 1 base not matched to a gene. The DNA of the CDR3 is TGTGCCAGCAGTTACTCCGGGACTAGCGGCCAAGAGACCCAGTACTTC. Amino acid sequence: CASSYSGTSGQETQYF.

This clone was seen a single time. The genes are TRBV4-1 and TRBJ1-1, with unresolved D. Looked up from germline, CDR1 is MGHRA and CDR2 is YSYEKL. There are 14 residues in the CDR3. Trimming removed 5 bases from V and 0 bases from J, with 10 bases in between. In DNA, the CDR3 is TGCGCCAGCAGCGCCTTGGCGGTGAACACTGAAGCTTTCTTT. This gives the protein CASSALAVNTEAFF.

The chain combines TRBV25-1 with TRBJ2-3; maybe TRBD2 (6 bases). Trimming removed 3 bases at V and 2 bases at J, with 9 bases between. Looked up from germline, CDR1 is MGHDK and CDR2 is SYGVNS. The CDR3 has 14 amino acids. The CDR3 here is CASSEGLVTDTQYF. As DNA, the CDR3 is TGTGCCAGCAGTGAGGGACTTGTCACAGATACGCAGTATTTT.

The rearrangement uses TRBV5-1 and TRBJ1-2; 7 nucleotides line up with TRBD1. This CDR3 has 15 amino acids. Looked up from germline, CDR1 is SGHRS and CDR2 is YFSETQ. J was trimmed by 3 bases and V by 0 bases; bases with no gene match: 5. The CDR3, as DNA: TGCGCCAGCAGCTTGGTGTCAGGGGGGGACTATGGCTACACCTTC. Amino acids: CASSLVSGGDYGYTF. Together with reference TRBV5-1 and TRBJ1-2, the CDR3 gives the full variable domain: KAGVTQTPRYLIKTRGQQVTLSCSPISGHRSVSWYQQTPGQGLQFLFEYFSETQRNKGNFPGRFSGRQFSNSRSEMNVSTLELGDSALYLCASSLVSGGDYGYTFGSGTRLTVV.

The V and J genes are TRBV7-2 and TRBJ2-1; 11 bases line up with TRBD2. Germline CDR1 SGHTA, CDR2 FQGNSA. The length of the CDR3 is 15 residues. The V segment lost 3 bases and the J segment 4 bases; nucleotides outside the gene matches: 2. The CDR3 here is CASSFRLAGYNEQFF. The CDR3 nucleotides read TGTGCCAGCAGCTTTCGACTAGCGGGGTACAATGAGCAGTTCTTC.

The chain employs TRBV15 and TRBJ1-1; D perhaps matches TRBD1 (6 bases). V shed 0 bases and J shed 12 bases, with 14 bases lying between them. Germline V gene lookup returns CDR1 LNHNV and CDR2 YYDKDF (reference sequence). The CDR3 contains 13 residues. The CDR3, as DNA: TGTGCCACCAGCAGAGATCGGGGCAGGGGACCTTTCTTT. This sequence encodes CATSRDRGRGPFF.

This clone came up a few times. The gene calls are TRBV2 and TRBJ1-1; no clear D. Germline-derived CDR1 and CDR2 are SNHLY and FYNNEI. This CDR3 region has 13 residues. V was shortened by 2 bases and J by 4 bases, with 8 bases between the two germline ends. CDR3 sequence reads: CASSESGFTEAFF. CDR3 bases: TGTGCCAGCAGTGAATCGGGGTTCACTGAAGCTTTCTTT.